This T cell receptor beta chain comes out of a study of blood T cells in healthy people across ages. The study, taken as a whole, reports: The fall in TCR beta diversity per million T cells was roughly linear with age. Shifts in expanded clonotypes may have been confounded by donor CMV status, which was unknown.

The second PCR ran about 6 to 12 cycles with a sample-barcoded 5' primer and J-beta primers. Every cDNA was tagged by a template-switch adaptor with 12 random nucleotides. Via MiXCR, TCRdb re-called the 5' RACE reads, giving one row per CDR3 protein. The repertoire holds approximately 1,700,000 distinct CDR3 sequences, with 35% to 50% as singletons. In each sample, at least 7 million PBMCs were isolated. Details on this clonotype: Its antigen is as yet unknown.

The CDR3 spans 15 residues. The germline CDR1 and CDR2 sequences are SGHTA and FQGNSA. V was shortened by 9 bases and J by 5 bases, with 19 bases between the two germline ends. V gene TRBV7-2 combines with J gene TRBJ1-4; D unclear. The sequence came from a human donor in good health. What was sequenced was blood. This chain's CDR3 is CASRKSAGLNEKLFF. In nucleotides, the CDR3 is TGTGCCAGTCGTAAGTCAGCCGGATTAAATGAAAAACTGTTTTTT.